The 29 T cell receptor beta chains listed next were all sequenced from one sample in a study of Ad26.COV2.S vaccination and SARS-CoV-2 variants. Generated by immunoSEQ multiplex PCR, the TCRdb table keeps only in-frame clones and is missing some. The sample shows more than 150,000 clones, 87% of them seen only once. The sample was peripheral blood, taken after recovery from COVID-19. All receptors come from a human donor who had recovered from COVID-19.

The chain recombines TRBV4-1 with TRBJ1-2, with 7 bases matching TRBD1. V shed 3 bases and J 8 bases; nucleotides not matched to a gene: 12. The CDR3 runs 15 residues. From germline, CDR1 is MGHRA and CDR2 YSYEKL. The CDR3: CASSQGPGQLIGYTF. DNA of the CDR3: TGCGCCAGCAGCCAGGGACCGGGACAGCTCATAGGCTACACCTTC.

In its sample, this clone was seen a few times. The chain combines TRBV4-1 with TRBJ2-2; TRBD2 is a possible D gene (6 bases). The ends were cut back, 6 bases at V and 0 bases at J, with 14 bases in the middle. The germline V gene encodes CDR1 MGHRA and CDR2 YSYEKL. The CDR3 runs 16 residues. The CDR3 coding sequence is TGCGCCAGCAGTCGGGCGGGACCCACGAACACCGGGGAGCTGTTTTTT. Protein product: CASSRAGPTNTGELFF.

The rearrangement uses TRBV19 and TRBJ2-1; D unclear. V lost 7 bases, J lost 6 bases, and 7 bases lay in between. Per germline, CDR1 LNHDA and CDR2 SQIVND (reference sequence). CDR3 size: 11 residues. CDR3 amino acids: CASIKSNEQFF. The CDR3 DNA reads TGTGCCAGTATAAAGAGCAATGAGCAGTTCTTC.

This clone was counted a single time. The V and J genes are TRBV5-5 and TRBJ2-1; 11 bases match TRBD2. V lost 7 bases to trimming and J lost 1 base; unmatched junction nucleotides: 13. The V gene's germline CDR1 is SGHKS and CDR2 YYEKEE (reference sequence). CDR3 length equals 18 residues. The CDR3 sequence: CASLRVLAGVPSYNEQFF. CDR3 nucleotide sequence: TGTGCCAGCCTTAGGGTACTAGCGGGAGTTCCGTCCTACAATGAGCAGTTCTTC.

This clone was seen once. V and J are TRBV4-2 and TRBJ2-2, with 11 bases lining up with TRBD2. CDR1 and CDR2 from the germline V gene are LGHNA and YNFKEQ. V lost 0 bases and J lost 3; bases outside the gene matches: 3. The CDR3 is made up of 17 amino acids. CDR3 sequence (DNA): TGTGCCAGCAGCCAAGATTTTAGCGGGAGGGACACCGGGGAGCTGTTTTTT. Protein: CASSQDFSGRDTGELFF.

This clone was seen once. This chain links TRBV12-3 or TRBV12-4 with TRBJ1-2; D call uncertain. V was cut by 5 bases and J by 4 bases, with 8 bases left in between. This CDR3 spans 12 amino acids. CDR3 protein: CASSEDGYGYTF. The CDR3 region has the DNA TGTGCCAGCAGTGAGGACGGCTATGGCTACACCTTC.

The gene calls are TRBV7-6 and TRBJ2-5; the D gene could be TRBD1 or TRBD2 (5 bases each). V lost 1 base and J lost 5, with 11 bases in between. This CDR3 has 14 residues. Per the germline V gene, CDR1 is SGHVS and CDR2 is FNYEAQ. The chain's CDR3 is CASSLGGNFETQYF. CDR3 DNA: TGTGCCAGCAGCTTAGGGGGGAACTTTGAGACCCAGTACTTC.

V is TRBV14 and J is TRBJ2-3; 11 nucleotides align to TRBD2. The CDR3 has 16 residues. V lost 3 bases to trimming and J lost 3 bases; unmatched junction nucleotides: 5. Germline loops: CDR1 SGHDN, CDR2 FVKESK. In DNA, the CDR3 is TGTGCCAGCAGCCAGCTAGCGGGAGGACGGACAGATACGCAGTATTTT. Amino acids: CASSQLAGGRTDTQYF. Full variable domain (remainder filled in from reference TRBV14 and TRBJ2-3): EAGVTQFPSHSVIEKGQTVTLRCDPISGHDNLYWYRRVMGKEIKFLLHFVKESKQDESGMPNNRFLAERTGGTYSTLKVQPAELEDSGVYFCASSQLAGGRTDTQYFGPGTRLTVL.

This chain connects TRBV24-1 to TRBJ2-7, with 8 bases matching TRBD1. The junction had 12 bases not matched to a gene; V was cut back by 0 bases and J by 3 bases. CDR3 length: 18 amino acids. Per the germline V gene, CDR1 is KGHDR and CDR2 is SFDVKD. As DNA, the CDR3 is TGTGCCACCAGTGATTTGCATTGGACAGGGAAGAGGGTCTACGAGCAGTACTTC. This encodes CATSDLHWTGKRVYEQYF.

This chain connects TRBV3-1 (or the pseudogene TRBV3-2) to TRBJ2-3; D tentatively fits TRBD1 or TRBD2 (6 bases each). In germline, CDR1 is LGHDT, CDR2 YNNKEL (reference sequence). CDR3 length equals 17 residues. V was cut by 6 bases and J by 1 base, with 20 bases left in between. CDR3 in amino acids: CASSVGWGAGGTDTQYF. CDR3 bases: TGTGCCAGCAGTGTAGGCTGGGGGGCTGGGGGCACAGATACGCAGTATTTT.

The chain joins TRBV4-1 to TRBJ1-5, with D hard to call. CDR3 length: 15 residues. Germline V CDR1 and CDR2: MGHRA, YSYEKL. Trimming removed 0 bases from V and 4 bases from J, with 10 bases in between. The CDR3 region has the DNA TGCGCCAGCAGCCAAGATCCTGTCCCTAATCAGCCCCAGCATTTT. The encoded protein is CASSQDPVPNQPQHF.

J is TRBJ1-2 and V is TRBV4-1, with D possibly matching TRBD1 (5 bases). V lost 1 base and J lost 8, with 14 bases in between. This CDR3 has 14 residues. CDR1 is MGHRA and CDR2 is YSYEKL in the germline V gene. CDR3 loop: CASSQVLGVLGYTF. For the CDR3, the DNA is TGCGCCAGCAGCCAAGTCTTAGGGGTATTGGGCTACACCTTC.

This clone is a singleton in its sample. The rearrangement uses TRBV27 and TRBJ1-1; D unclear. The CDR3 spans 13 residues. The germline gives CDR1 MNHEY, CDR2 SMNVEV (reference sequence). The ends were cut back, 3 bases at V and 3 bases at J, with 8 bases in the middle. In DNA form, the CDR3 reads TGTGCCAGCAGTTTGTACAGACACACTGAAGCTTTCTTT. Translated: CASSLYRHTEAFF.

The chain recombines TRBV20-1 with TRBJ1-5; D gene ambiguous. CDR3 length: 15 amino acids. Germline values: CDR1 DFQATT, CDR2 SNEGSKA (reference sequence). V shed 3 bases and J shed 0 bases, with 12 bases lying between them. DNA for the CDR3: TGCAGTGCTAGTAGGTCAGCCGATAGCAATCAGCCCCAGCATTTT. Amino acid sequence: CSASRSADSNQPQHF.

V gene TRBV6-1 combines with J gene TRBJ1-5; D gene uncertain. The CDR3 extends over 14 amino acids. Germline V CDR1 and CDR2: MNHNS, SASEGT. The V and J ends lost 3 bases and 12 bases respectively, with 18 bases between them. This CDR3 reads CASSEVHPTLLQHF. The CDR3 DNA follows: TGTGCCAGCAGTGAGGTTCATCCGACGTTACTCCAGCATTTT.

This chain joins TRBV5-1 and TRBJ2-3; 14 bases are a match to TRBD2. Germline lookup yields CDR1 SGHRS and CDR2 YFSETQ. There are 16 residues in the CDR3. With V trimmed by 6 bases and J by 6 bases, 9 bases remained unmatched. CDR3 protein: CASNWGTSGGGDTQYF. The CDR3 bases are TGCGCCAGCAACTGGGGGACTAGCGGGGGAGGTGATACGCAGTATTTT.

This chain links TRBV4-1 with TRBJ2-7; D is perhaps TRBD1 (5 bases). The CDR3 has 15 residues. V was shortened by 4 bases and J by 2 bases, with 15 bases between the two germline ends. Germline values: CDR1 MGHRA, CDR2 YSYEKL. CDR3 coding DNA: TGCGCCAGCAGCCGGTTAATGGGGCTAACCTACGAGCAGTACTTC. Translating gives CASSRLMGLTYEQYF.

The rearrangement uses TRBV4-2 and TRBJ1-2; TRBD1 agrees at 7 bases. Germline CDR1 reads LGHNA; CDR2 reads YNFKEQ. This CDR3 is built from 14 residues. The junction had 5 bases not matched to a gene; V was cut back by 0 bases and J by 7 bases. CDR3 nucleotide sequence: TGTGCCAGCAGCCAAGAGAGGCAGGGGGTTGGCTACACCTTC. It specifies CASSQERQGVGYTF.

The rearrangement uses TRBV5-1 and TRBJ1-4; 9 bases match TRBD1. The CDR3 covers 16 residues. Trimming removed 3 bases from V and 6 bases from J; junction bases left unmatched: 9. CDR1 SGHRS and CDR2 YFSETQ come from the germline V gene. The chain's CDR3 is CASSSGQGRLDEKLFF. CDR3 in DNA: TGCGCCAGCAGCTCGGGACAGGGAAGGCTCGATGAAAAACTGTTTTTT.

Only one count was recorded for this clone. This CDR3 is also generated by other DNA sequences in the sample. This chain links TRBV6-6 with TRBJ1-1; 9 bases match TRBD1. The CDR3 totals 15 residues. Germline trimming cut 0 bases from V and 2 bases from J; bases unmatched to any gene: 1. Germline CDR1 is MNHNY and CDR2 is SVGAGI (reference sequence). The CDR3 spells CASSYSGQGNTEAFF. The CDR3 DNA is TGTGCCAGCAGTTACTCGGGACAGGGAAACACTGAAGCTTTCTTT.

This rearrangement joins TRBV5-6 to TRBJ1-6, with a weak D call TRBD1 (5 bases). This CDR3 is built from 15 residues. Looked up from germline, CDR1 is SGHDT and CDR2 is YYEEEE. Trimming stripped 0 bases from V and 7 bases from J, with 11 bases between. The CDR3 sequence: CASSLEGTQNSPLHF. For the CDR3, the DNA is TGTGCCAGCAGCTTGGAGGGGACGCAAAATTCACCCCTCCACTTT.

The chain has TRBV25-1 and TRBJ2-4; D is uncertain. Germline CDR1 reads MGHDK; CDR2 reads SYGVNS. V shed 5 bases and J shed 1 base, with 9 bases lying between them. The CDR3 has 14 residues. The CDR3 bases are TGTGCCAGCAGTCTCTCCGGGGCCAAAAACATTCAGTACTTC. The encoded protein is CASSLSGAKNIQYF.

The chain has TRBV2 and TRBJ2-3; D remains unclear. This CDR3 region has 14 residues. CDR1 is SNHLY, CDR2 FYNNEI, per germline. The V end was cut by 6 bases, the J end by 1 base, with 11 bases between. CDR3 coding DNA: TGTGCCAGCAGCCTCCTAACCCGCACAGATACGCAGTATTTT. Translated, it gives CASSLLTRTDTQYF.

The CDR3 nucleotides read TGTGCCAGCAGTTTATCCCTAGGGGGCTCTGGAAACACCATATATTTT. This translates into CASSLSLGGSGNTIYF. The J gene is TRBJ1-3, the V gene TRBV28, with D possibly being TRBD1 (6 bases). Germline CDR1 MDHEN, CDR2 SYDVKM. The CDR3 spans 16 residues. Trimming removed 1 base at V and 0 bases at J, with 10 bases between.

V gene TRBV7-9 combines with J gene TRBJ1-1, with unresolved D. The CDR3 runs to 16 residues. V lost 6 bases and J lost 5, with 22 bases in between. Germline CDR1 is SEHNR and CDR2 is FQNEAQ (reference sequence). Here the CDR3 DNA reads TGTGCCAGCAGTCAAAGCTTGCATGGCGGGAGAACTGAAGCTTTCTTT. It yields the protein CASSQSLHGGRTEAFF.

The chain employs TRBV21-1 and TRBJ2-5; the table calls TRBD1, which could not be checked here. TRBV21-1 is flagged as a pseudogene. The length of the CDR3 is 16 residues. The DNA for the CDR3 is TGTGCCAGCCGTCCCATGGACAGGGAGTCCAAAGAGACCCAGTACTTC. Its translation: CASRPMDRESKETQYF.

The chain combines TRBV2 with TRBJ2-5; 11 bases are shared with TRBD2. CDR1 is SNHLY and CDR2 is FYNNEI in the germline V gene. The CDR3 has 13 amino acids. After removal of 8 bases from V and 5 bases from J, the junction contained 4 bases not matched to a gene. CDR3 sequence reads: CASSTSGMETQYF. In DNA form, the CDR3 reads TGTGCCAGCTCGACTAGCGGGATGGAGACCCAGTACTTC.

The CDR3 nucleotides are TGTGCCTCTTCAGGTACCGGGGAGCTGTTTTTT. Amino acid sequence: CASSGTGELFF. This chain connects TRBV2 to TRBJ2-2, with unresolved D. This CDR3 is 11 amino acids long. V lost 11 bases and J 5 bases, leaving 9 bases between the germline ends. The germline V gene has CDR1 SNHLY and CDR2 FYNNEI.

The chain recombines TRBV14 with TRBJ2-1, with 8 bases identical to TRBD1. Germline loops: CDR1 SGHDN, CDR2 FVKESK. The CDR3 extends over 14 amino acids. J lost 8 bases, V lost 4 bases, and 7 bases had no gene match. The CDR3 DNA reads TGTGCCAGCAGCCCGAGACAGGGGTCGGATGAGCAGTTCTTC. Translated: CASSPRQGSDEQFF.